These 5 T cell receptor beta chains originate from one sample sequenced in a study of T cell changes during pregnancy in multiple sclerosis. Sequencing used immunoSEQ multiplex PCR; TCRdb keeps in-frame clones, though not all of them. The data show 25,000 or so clones, about nine tenths seen once. Sequences were derived from CD8+ T cells from peripheral blood mononuclear cells, sampled before pregnancy. These receptors came from a female donor with multiple sclerosis, enrolled in a pregnancy study.

The chain employs TRBV6-5 and TRBJ2-1; D unclear. Trimming stripped 2 bases from V and 2 bases from J, with 13 bases between. Germline-derived CDR1 and CDR2 are MNHEY and SVGAGI. This CDR3 has 16 residues. In nucleotides, the CDR3 is TGTGCCAGCAGTTACCGTCGCCCGGTCCCCTACAATGAGCAGTTCTTC. Translation gives CASSYRRPVPYNEQFF.

On this clone: Germline is not matched at one junction end, which may reflect a read error. V gene TRBV4-2 combines with J gene TRBJ2-7; D is unclear. The CDR3 totals 11 residues. Germline CDR1 LGHNA, CDR2 YNFKEQ. In DNA form, the CDR3 reads TGTGCCAGCAGCCGAGTACAGAAACCCCCTTTC. Translated, it gives CASSRVQKPPF.

The rearrangement links TRBV30 to TRBJ2-3; 7 bases line up with TRBD2. The CDR3 sequence is 13 residues long. The V gene end was trimmed by 4 bases and the J gene end by 4 bases; junction bases not matched to a gene: 5. Germline loops: CDR1 GTSNPN, CDR2 SVGIG (reference sequence). The CDR3 is CAWNLGGADTQYF. Written as DNA, the CDR3 is TGTGCCTGGAATTTGGGGGGGGCAGATACGCAGTATTTT. The entire variable domain, with the rest obtained from reference TRBV30 and TRBJ2-3, is as follows: SQTIHQWPATLVQPVGSPLSLECTVEGTSNPNLYWYRQAAGRGLQLLFYSVGIGQISSEVPQNLSASRPQDRQFILSSKKLLLSDSGFYLCAWNLGGADTQYFGPGTRLTVL.

The V gene is TRBV30, the J gene TRBJ2-7; a weak D match, TRBD1 (6 bases). Trimming took 1 base from V and 6 from J, leaving 25 bases between them. This CDR3 spans 17 amino acids. Looked up from germline, CDR1 is GTSNPN and CDR2 is SVGIG (reference sequence). CDR3 sequence (DNA): TGTGCCTGGAGTGCTACCCACTCTGACAGGAGGATAGCCGAGCAGTACTTC. This gives the protein CAWSATHSDRRIAEQYF.

The V and J genes are TRBV30 and TRBJ2-1; tentative D call: TRBD2 (5 bases). This CDR3 comprises 16 residues. Germline loops: CDR1 GTSNPN, CDR2 SVGIG (reference sequence). V was trimmed by 1 base and J by 5 bases, leaving 18 bases between them. The CDR3 DNA follows: TGTGCCTGGAGTGAACTATTACCTGCCGGGGACAATGAGCAGTTCTTC. It translates to CAWSELLPAGDNEQFF.